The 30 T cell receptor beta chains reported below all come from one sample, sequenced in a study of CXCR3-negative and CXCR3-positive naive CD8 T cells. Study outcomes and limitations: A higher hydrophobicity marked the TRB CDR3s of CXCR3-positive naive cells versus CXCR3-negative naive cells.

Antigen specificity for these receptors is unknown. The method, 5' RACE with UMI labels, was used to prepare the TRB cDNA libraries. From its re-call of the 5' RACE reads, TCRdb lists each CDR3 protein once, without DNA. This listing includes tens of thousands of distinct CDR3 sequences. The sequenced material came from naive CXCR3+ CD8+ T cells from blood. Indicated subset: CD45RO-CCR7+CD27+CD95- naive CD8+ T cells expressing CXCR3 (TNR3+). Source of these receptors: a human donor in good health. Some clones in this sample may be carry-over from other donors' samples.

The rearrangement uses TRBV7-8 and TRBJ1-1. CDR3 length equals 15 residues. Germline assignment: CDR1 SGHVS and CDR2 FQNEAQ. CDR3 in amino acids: CASSLSWGANTEAFF.

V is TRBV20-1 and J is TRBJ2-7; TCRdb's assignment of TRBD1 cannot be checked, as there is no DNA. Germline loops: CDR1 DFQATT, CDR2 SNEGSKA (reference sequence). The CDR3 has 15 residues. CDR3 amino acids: CSAAAYRETSYEQYF.

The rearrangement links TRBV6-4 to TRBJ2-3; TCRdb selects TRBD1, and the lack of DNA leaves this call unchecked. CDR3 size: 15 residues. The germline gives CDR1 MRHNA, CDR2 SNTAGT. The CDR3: CASSDSQGAADTQYF.

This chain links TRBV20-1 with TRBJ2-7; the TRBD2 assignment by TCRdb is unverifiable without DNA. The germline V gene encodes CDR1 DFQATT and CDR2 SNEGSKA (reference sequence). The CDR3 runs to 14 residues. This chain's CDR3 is CSETELPDSYEQYF.

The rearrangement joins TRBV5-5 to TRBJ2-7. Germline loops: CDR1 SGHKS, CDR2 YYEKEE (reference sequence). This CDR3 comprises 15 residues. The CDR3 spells CASSLDRESSYEQYF.

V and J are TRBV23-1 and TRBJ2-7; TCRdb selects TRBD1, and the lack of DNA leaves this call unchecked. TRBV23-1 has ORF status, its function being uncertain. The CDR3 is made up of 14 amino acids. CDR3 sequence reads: CATGQGRGSYEQYF.

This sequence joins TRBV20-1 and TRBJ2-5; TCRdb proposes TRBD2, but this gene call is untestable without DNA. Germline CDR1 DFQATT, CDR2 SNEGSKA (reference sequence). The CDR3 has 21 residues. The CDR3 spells CSARGLDGLAGGPGMVETQYF.

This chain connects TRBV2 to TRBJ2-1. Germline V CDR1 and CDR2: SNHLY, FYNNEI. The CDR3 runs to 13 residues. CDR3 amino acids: CANRGFPDNEQFF.

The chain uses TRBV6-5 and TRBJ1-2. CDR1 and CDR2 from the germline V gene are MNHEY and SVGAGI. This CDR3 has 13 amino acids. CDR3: CASSYGDNYGYTF.

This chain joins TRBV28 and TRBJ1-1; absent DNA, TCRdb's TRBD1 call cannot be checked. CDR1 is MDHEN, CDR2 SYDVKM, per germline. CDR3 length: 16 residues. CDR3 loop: CASRINPPGSNTEAFF.

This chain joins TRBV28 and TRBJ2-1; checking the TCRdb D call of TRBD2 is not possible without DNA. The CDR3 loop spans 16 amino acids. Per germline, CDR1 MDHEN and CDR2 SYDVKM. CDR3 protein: CASSFGAGDPNNEQFF.

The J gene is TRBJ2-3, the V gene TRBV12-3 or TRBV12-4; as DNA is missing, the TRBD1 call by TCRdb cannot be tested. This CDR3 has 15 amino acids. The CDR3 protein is CASSGQDTITDTQYF.

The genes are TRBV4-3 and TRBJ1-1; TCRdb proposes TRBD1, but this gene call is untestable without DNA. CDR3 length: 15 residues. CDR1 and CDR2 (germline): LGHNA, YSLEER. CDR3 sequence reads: CASTPGRSLNTEAFF.

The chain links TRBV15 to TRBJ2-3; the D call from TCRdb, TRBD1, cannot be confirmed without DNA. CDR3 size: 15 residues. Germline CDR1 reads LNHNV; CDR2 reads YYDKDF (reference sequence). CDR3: CATSLTRGGADTQYF.

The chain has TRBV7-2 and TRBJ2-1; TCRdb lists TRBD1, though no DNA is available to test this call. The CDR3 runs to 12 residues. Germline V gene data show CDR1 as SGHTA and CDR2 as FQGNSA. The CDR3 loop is CASSVDRGGQFF.

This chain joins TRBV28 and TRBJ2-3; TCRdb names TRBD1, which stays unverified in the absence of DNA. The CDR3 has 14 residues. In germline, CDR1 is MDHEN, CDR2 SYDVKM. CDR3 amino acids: CAIGGVQGADTQYF. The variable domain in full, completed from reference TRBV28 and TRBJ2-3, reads DVKVTQSSRYLVKRTGEKVFLECVQDMDHENMFWYRQDPGLGLRLIYFSYDVKMKEKGDIPEGYSVSREKKERFSLILESASTNQTSMYLCAIGGVQGADTQYFGPGTRLTVL.

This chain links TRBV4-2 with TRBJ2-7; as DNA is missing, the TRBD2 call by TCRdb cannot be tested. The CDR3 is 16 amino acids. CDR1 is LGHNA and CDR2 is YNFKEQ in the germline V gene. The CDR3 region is CASSQLAGVSSCEQYF.

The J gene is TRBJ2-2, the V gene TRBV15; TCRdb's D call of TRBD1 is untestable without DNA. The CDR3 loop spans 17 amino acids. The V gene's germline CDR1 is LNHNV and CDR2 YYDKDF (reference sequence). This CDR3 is CATSRDPGQDVTGELFF.

CDR3 residues: CASSLILALAGLYNEQFF. The gene calls are TRBV12-3 or TRBV12-4 and TRBJ2-1; the D gene TCRdb calls, TRBD2, cannot be checked with no DNA. The CDR3 runs to 18 residues.

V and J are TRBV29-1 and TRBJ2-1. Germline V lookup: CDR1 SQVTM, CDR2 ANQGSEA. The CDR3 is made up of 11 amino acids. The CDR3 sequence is CSVAWGTEQFF.

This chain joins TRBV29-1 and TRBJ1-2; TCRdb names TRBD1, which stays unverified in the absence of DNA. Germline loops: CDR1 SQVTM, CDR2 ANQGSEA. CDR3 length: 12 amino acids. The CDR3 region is CSVADGAGGYTF.

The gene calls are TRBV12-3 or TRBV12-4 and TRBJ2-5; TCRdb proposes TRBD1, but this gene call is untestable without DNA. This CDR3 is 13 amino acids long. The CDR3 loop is CASSSGLQETQYF.

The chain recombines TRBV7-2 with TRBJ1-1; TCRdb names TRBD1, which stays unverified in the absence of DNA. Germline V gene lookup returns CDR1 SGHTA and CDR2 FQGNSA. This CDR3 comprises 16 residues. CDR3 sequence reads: CASTIKQGALNTEAFF.

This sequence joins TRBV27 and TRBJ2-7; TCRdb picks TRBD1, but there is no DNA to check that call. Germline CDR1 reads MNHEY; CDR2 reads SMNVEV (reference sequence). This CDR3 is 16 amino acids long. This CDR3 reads CASSLSLGVSSYEQYF.

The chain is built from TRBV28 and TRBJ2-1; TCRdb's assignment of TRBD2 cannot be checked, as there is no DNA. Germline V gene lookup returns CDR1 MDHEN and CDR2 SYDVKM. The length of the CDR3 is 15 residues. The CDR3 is CASRAQEDFHNEQFF.

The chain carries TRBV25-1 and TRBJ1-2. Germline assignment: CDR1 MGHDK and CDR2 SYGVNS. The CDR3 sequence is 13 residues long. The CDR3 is CASSEWEGNGYTF.

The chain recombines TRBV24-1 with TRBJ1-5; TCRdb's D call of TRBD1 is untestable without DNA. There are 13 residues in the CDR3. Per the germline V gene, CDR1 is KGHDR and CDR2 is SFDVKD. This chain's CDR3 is CATGTGDNQPQHF.

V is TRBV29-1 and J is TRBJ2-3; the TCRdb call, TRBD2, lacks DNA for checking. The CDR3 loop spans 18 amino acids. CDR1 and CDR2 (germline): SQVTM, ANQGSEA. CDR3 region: CSVEDPFLAGVNTDTQYF.

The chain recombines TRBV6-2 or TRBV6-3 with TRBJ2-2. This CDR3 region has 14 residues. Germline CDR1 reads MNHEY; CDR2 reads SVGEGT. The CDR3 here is CASSSRGETGELFF.

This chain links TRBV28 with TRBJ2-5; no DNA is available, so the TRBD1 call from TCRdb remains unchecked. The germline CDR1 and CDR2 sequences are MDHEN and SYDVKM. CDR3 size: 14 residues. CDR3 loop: CASSPGTVLQTQYF.